This T cell receptor (beta chain) was identified during a study of neurological immune-mediated disorders. This clonotype showed up many times. Time point noted: longitudinal time-point 3. This CDR3 comprises 14 residues. Deletions cut 1 base from V and 1 base from J, with 8 bases between. Looked up from germline, CDR1 is SGHTA and CDR2 is FQGNSA. TCRdb used MiXCR to reprocess the 5' RACE reads, holding one entry per CDR3 protein. The data show fewer than 50,000 distinct CDR3 sequences, with approximately 13% seen just once and approximately 10% held by the top ten. This clonotype was obtained from a man aged 25-40 years in good health. This chain joins TRBV7-2 and TRBJ2-7, with no clear D. Sequenced sample: PBMCs. CDR3 region: CASSLDRTSYEQYF. CDR3 bases: TGTGCCAGCAGCTTAGATAGGACGTCCTACGAGCAGTACTTC.